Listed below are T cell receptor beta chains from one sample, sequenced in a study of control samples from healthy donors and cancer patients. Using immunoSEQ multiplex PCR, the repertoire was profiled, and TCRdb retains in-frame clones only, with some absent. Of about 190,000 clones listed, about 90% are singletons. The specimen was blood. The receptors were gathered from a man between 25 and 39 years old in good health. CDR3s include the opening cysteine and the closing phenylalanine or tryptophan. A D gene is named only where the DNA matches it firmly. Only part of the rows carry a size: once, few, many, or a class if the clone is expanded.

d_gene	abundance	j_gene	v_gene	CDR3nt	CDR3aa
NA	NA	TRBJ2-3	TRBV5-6	TGTGCCAGCAGCTTGGGGCGCACCACAGATACGCAGTATTTT	CASSLGRTTDTQYF
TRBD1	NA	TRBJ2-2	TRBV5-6	TGTGCCAGCAGCTCGGGACAGCTGATCTTCTTGAACACCGGGGAGCTGTTTTTT	CASSSGQLIFLNTGELFF
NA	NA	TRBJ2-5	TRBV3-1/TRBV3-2	TGTGCCAGCAGCCAAGATTGGGTAGCGGTGGAGGAGACCCAGTACTTC	CASSQDWVAVEETQYF
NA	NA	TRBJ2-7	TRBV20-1	TGCAGTGCTCGGTACGACTACGAGCAGTACTTC	CSARYDYEQYF
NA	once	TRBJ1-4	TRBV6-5	TGTGCCACCTTAGGGACAACTAATGAAAAACTGTTTTTT	CATLGTTNEKLFF
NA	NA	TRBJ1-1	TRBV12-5	TGTGCTAGTGGTTTGGACCTGACCTTTGAAGCTTTCTTT	CASGLDLTFEAFF
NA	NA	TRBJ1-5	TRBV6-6	TGTGCCAGCACCAGGGAGGGAATGAGCAATCAGCCCCAGCATTTT	CASTREGMSNQPQHF
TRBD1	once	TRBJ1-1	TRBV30	TGTGCCTGGAGGGGACAGCTGAACACTGAAGCTTTCTTT	CAWRGQLNTEAFF
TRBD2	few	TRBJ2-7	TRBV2	TGTGCCAGTGACCTAGCGGGGGGGGACTACGAGCAGTACTTC	CASDLAGGDYEQYF
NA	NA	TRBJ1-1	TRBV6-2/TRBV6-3	TGTGCCAGCGGCCGGCTGTTGAACACTGAAGCTTTCTTT	CASGRLLNTEAFF
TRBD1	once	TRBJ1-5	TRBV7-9	TGTGCCAGCAGCTCTGACAGGGAGTCTGGGCAGCCCCAGCATTTT	CASSSDRESGQPQHF
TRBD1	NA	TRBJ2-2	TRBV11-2	TGTGCCAGCAGCTTAGCCCCCGGGACAGCCAGAACCGGGGAGCTGTTTTTT	CASSLAPGTARTGELFF
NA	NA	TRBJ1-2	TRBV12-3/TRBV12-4	TGTGCCAGCAGTCAAAACTACTATGGCTACACCTTC	CASSQNYYGYTF
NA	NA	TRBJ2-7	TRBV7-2	TGTGCCAGCAGCTTATTTCAGGGGCCTTACTACGAGCAGTACTTC	CASSLFQGPYYEQYF
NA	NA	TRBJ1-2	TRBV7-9	TGTGCCAGCAGCTTCCCGGGGGTTGGAGGCTACACCTTC	CASSFPGVGGYTF
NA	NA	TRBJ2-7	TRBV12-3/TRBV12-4	TGTGCCAGCAGTTTACTTATAGGCCACGAGCAGTACTTC	CASSLLIGHEQYF